What follows describes a single T cell receptor beta chain. Its antigen is not known. J was trimmed by 7 bases and V by 5 bases; bases with no gene match: 10. The CDR3 runs 15 residues. The V gene's germline CDR1 is SGHVS and CDR2 FQNEAQ. TCRdb's table, derived via immunoSEQ multiplex PCR, lists solely in-frame clones and lacks some. The sample yields about 18,000 clones, about 67% seen once. These data come from a study of OX40 agonist ivuxolimab in advanced cancers. On the study more broadly: The eligibility criteria allowed prior anti-PD-1, anti-PD-L1 or anti-CTLA-4 therapy, and 40% had some. Whole-study results and caveats: The study found among the lowest clonal expansion in partial responders at 0.1-3.0 mg/kg.

This chain links TRBV7-8 with TRBJ2-3; TRBD1 matches at 9 bases. Specimen: CD4+ or CD8+ T cells sorted from blood, collected in a trial of the OX40 agonist ivuxolimab. This receptor was taken from an adult with an advanced solid tumor such as melanoma, head and neck, liver or kidney cancer. CDR3 in amino acids: CASSQTPGTGYTQYF. The CDR3 nucleotides read TGTGCCAGCAGCCAAACTCCCGGGACAGGGTATACGCAGTATTTT.